A selection of T cell receptor beta chains follows, all from one sample in a study of graft-versus-host responses after intestinal transplantation. Their recognized antigens are unknown. Assay: immunoSEQ multiplex PCR; the TCRdb copy retains only in-frame clones and omits some. The repertoire has tens of thousands of clones, about 94% of them found once; the top ten carry over 0.45%. The source was unstimulated CD8+ T cells sorted from spleen or lymph node cells, collected before intestinal transplant. These receptors all come from a human donor who received an intestinal transplant. Both conserved end residues are trimmed from each CDR3. The order of the fields is V gene, CDR3 protein.

V: TRBV28; CDR3: ASSPQGQGASYEQY
V: TRBV25-1; CDR3: ASRPQERTGELF
V: TRBV30; CDR3: AWSTGQDFYNEQF
V: TRBV5-1; CDR3: ASFPLGSYEQY
V: TRBV27; CDR3: ASSISRGAHPEKLF
V: TRBV27; CDR3: ASSSRLKAGVAGELF
V: TRBV6-1; CDR3: ASSPPLGGPDTQY
V: TRBV7-2; CDR3: ASSEGLPSEQY
V: TRBV6-5; CDR3: ASSYEQGEMNTEAF
V: TRBV6-6; CDR3: ASSGAQGREYEQY
V: TRBV7-9; CDR3: ASSLQGSVFTEAF
V: TRBV6-5; CDR3: ATGPQGTSGYT
V: TRBV5-6; CDR3: ASSLWGEPGQLYQETQY
V: TRBV7-2; CDR3: ASSLVRDLEYEQY
V: TRBV6-1; CDR3: ASWTDYSNQPQH
V: TRBV27; CDR3: ASSQLDNEQF